This entry lists 5 T cell receptor beta chains sequenced from one sample in a study of blood T cell repertoires in COVID-19. This table comes from immunoSEQ multiplex PCR, and its TCRdb copy is limited to in-frame clones, with some not included. Here the sample spans over 12,000 clones, 87% being singletons. The material sequenced was peripheral blood. All receptors derive from a human donor in a cohort sampled during active COVID-19.

The chain employs TRBV5-1 and TRBJ2-1, with TRBD2 matching over 12 bases. The CDR3 consists of 14 residues. Germline-derived CDR1 and CDR2 are SGHRS and YFSETQ. V lost 5 bases, J lost 8 bases, and 5 bases stayed unmatched. CDR3 amino acids: CASSRASGRDEQFF. The CDR3 region has the DNA TGCGCCAGCAGTCGGGCTAGCGGGAGGGATGAGCAGTTCTTC.

The rearrangement joins TRBV19 to TRBJ1-2; TRBD1 matches 7 bases. The CDR3 length is 13 residues. V trimming: 3 bases; J trimming: 8 bases; junction bases outside the gene matches: 6. Germline assignment: CDR1 LNHDA and CDR2 SQIVND (reference sequence). DNA of the CDR3: TGTGCCAGTAGTATTACGCCAGGGGGAGGCTACACCTTC. Its translation: CASSITPGGGYTF.

The chain couples TRBV27 to TRBJ1-5, with TRBD1 matching 7 bases. This CDR3 has 14 residues. J gave up 2 bases and V 5 bases, and 3 bases lay outside the gene matches. Germline V CDR1 and CDR2: MNHEY, SMNVEV (reference sequence). The CDR3 spells CASSKGTGNQPQHF. CDR3 sequence (DNA): TGTGCCAGCAGTAAAGGGACAGGCAATCAGCCCCAGCATTTT.

CDR3 region: CASDLAGTSYNEQFF. Written as DNA, the CDR3 is TGTGCCAGTGACCTAGCGGGAACATCCTACAATGAGCAGTTCTTC. The V and J genes are TRBV2 and TRBJ2-1, with TRBD2 matching 9 bases. CDR3 length: 15 residues. V trimming: 9 bases; J trimming: 1 base; junction bases outside the gene matches: 7. From germline, CDR1 is SNHLY and CDR2 FYNNEI.

This sequence joins TRBV3-1 (or the pseudogene TRBV3-2) and TRBJ2-1; a weak D match, TRBD1 (5 bases). The V gene lost 2 bases and the J gene lost 8 bases, with 7 bases spanning the gap. The CDR3 has 12 amino acids. Germline lookup yields CDR1 LGHDT and CDR2 YNNKEL (reference sequence). The CDR3 is CASSQSRDEQFF. CDR3 in DNA: TGTGCCAGCAGCCAATCCAGGGATGAGCAGTTCTTC.